A single sample is the source of the 20 T cell receptor beta chains below, sequenced in a study of shared clonotypes between healthy human individuals. TCRdb keeps only in-frame clones here, not all; method: immunoSEQ multiplex PCR. The sample comprises around 500,000 clones, 81% of which are singletons, and 10% to 15% rests with the top ten. Sequencing was done on a sample of PBMCs. The origin of the receptors is a woman aged 40 to 55 in good health. Some clones in this sample may be carry-over from other donors' samples.

Comments on this clone: It is likely a read error: a sequence one base away is far more abundant. The V and J genes are TRBV5-6 and TRBJ1-2, with TRBD1 matching 9 bases. The V gene end was trimmed by 4 bases and the J gene end by 7 bases; junction bases not matched to a gene: 8. The CDR3 is 14 amino acids. Germline CDR1 SGHDT, CDR2 YYEEEE. The CDR3 loop is CASSIGDRAGGYTF. CDR3 DNA sequence: TGTGCCAGCAGCATAGGGGACAGGGCCGGTGGCTACACCTTC.

The chain combines TRBV27 with TRBJ1-4; D ambiguous. The CDR3 is 13 amino acids. Germline CDR1 reads MNHEY; CDR2 reads SMNVEV (reference sequence). Trimming shortened V by 6 bases and J by 0 bases, and 5 bases separated the two germline ends. CDR3 region: CASRTATNEKLFF. CDR3 nucleotides: TGTGCCAGCAGGACTGCAACTAATGAAAAACTGTTTTTT. The full variable domain, in which reference TRBV27 and TRBJ1-4 provide the parts outside the CDR3, is EAQVTQNPRYLITVTGKKLTVTCSQNMNHEYMSWYRQDPGLGLRQIYYSMNVEVTDKGDVPEGYKVSRKEKRNFPLILESPSPNQTSLYFCASRTATNEKLFFGSGTQLSVL.

The CDR3 DNA sequence: TGTGCCAGCAGTGAATTGTCGGGAGGCTACAATGAGCAGTTCTTC. Residues: CASSELSGGYNEQFF. The gene calls are TRBV25-1 and TRBJ2-1; 7 bases align to TRBD2. V dropped 1 base and J dropped 3; count of bases not matched to a gene: 3. The CDR3 runs 15 residues. Germline V gives CDR1 MGHDK, CDR2 SYGVNS.

The chain recombines TRBV6-6 with TRBJ1-3; 7 nucleotides line up with TRBD1. Germline loops: CDR1 MNHNY, CDR2 SVGAGI (reference sequence). V lost 6 bases to trimming and J lost 2 bases; unmatched junction nucleotides: 7. The CDR3 loop spans 15 amino acids. The DNA for the CDR3 is TGTGCCAGCAGCCCCCGACAGGGAACTGGAAACACCATATATTTT. Protein sequence: CASSPRQGTGNTIYF.

J is TRBJ2-3 and V is TRBV7-2; D not resolved. There are 14 residues in the CDR3. The germline V and J ends were trimmed by 1 base and 3 bases, with 8 bases remaining between them. Germline V gene sequence: CDR1 SGHTA, CDR2 FQGNSA. The CDR3 nucleotides are TGTGCCAGCAGCTTAGTGGGGTTTACAGATACGCAGTATTTT. This gives the protein CASSLVGFTDTQYF. Full variable domain (rest looked up from reference TRBV7-2 and TRBJ2-3): GAGVSQSPSNKVTEKGKDVELRCDPISGHTALYWYRQSLGQGLEFLIYFQGNSAPDKSGLPSDRFSAERTGGSVSTLTIQRTQQEDSAVYLCASSLVGFTDTQYFGPGTRLTVL.

This chain joins TRBV7-3 and TRBJ1-2; D ambiguous. V dropped 4 bases and J dropped 5 bases, with 8 bases sitting between them. Germline V gene sequence: CDR1 SGHTA, CDR2 FQGTGA. This CDR3 is built from 12 residues. CDR3 nucleotides: TGTGCCAGCAGCTCCAAGAGTTATGGCTACACCTTC. It translates to CASSSKSYGYTF.

The chain has TRBV30 and TRBJ1-5; 8 nucleotides align to TRBD1. Germline CDR1 and CDR2: GTSNPN and SVGIG (reference sequence). Germline trimming cut 3 bases from V and 7 bases from J; bases unmatched to any gene: 8. The CDR3 sequence is 14 residues long. The CDR3 DNA follows: TGTGCCTGGAGACAGGGGGACGGTAGGCAGCCCCAGCATTTT. It translates to CAWRQGDGRQPQHF.

This CDR3 is CASSQVTGYTEAFF. As DNA, the CDR3 is TGTGCCAGCAGCCAAGTAACAGGGTACACTGAAGCTTTCTTT. The chain is built from TRBV4-2 and TRBJ1-1, with D perhaps matching TRBD1 (6 bases). CDR1 is LGHNA and CDR2 is YNFKEQ in the germline V gene. This CDR3 has 14 residues. V was cut by 1 base and J by 3 bases, with 9 bases left in between.

The J gene is TRBJ1-1, the V gene TRBV27, with a tentative D call TRBD1 (6 bases). V was pared by 2 bases and J by 3 bases, with 19 bases between. The CDR3 covers 17 residues. Germline CDR1 MNHEY, CDR2 SMNVEV (reference sequence). CDR3 amino acids: CASSLDRRPGRDTEAFF. Written as DNA, the CDR3 is TGTGCCAGCAGTTTAGACAGGCGCCCGGGGAGAGACACTGAAGCTTTCTTT.

Turning to this clone: This is likely an artifact of a read error, given a far larger clone one base away. The chain couples TRBV5-1 to TRBJ1-4, with TRBD1 as a possible D gene (6 bases). The CDR3 is made up of 14 amino acids. With 7 bases removed from V and 4 bases from J, the gap between germline ends came to 14 bases. Per germline, CDR1 SGHRS and CDR2 YFSETQ. The CDR3 DNA reads TGCGCCAGCCGCCTGGACAGCAATAATGAAAAACTGTTTTTT. Translation: CASRLDSNNEKLFF.

V gene TRBV6-4 combines with J gene TRBJ2-1, with TRBD1 identical over 10 bases. The CDR3 has 15 amino acids. Germline V lookup: CDR1 MRHNA, CDR2 SNTAGT. The J segment lost 5 bases and the V segment lost 4 bases, leaving 5 bases of the junction unmatched. CDR3 protein: CASSVATGGNNEQFF. The CDR3 nucleotides are TGTGCCAGCAGTGTAGCGACAGGGGGCAACAATGAGCAGTTCTTC.

Comment on this clone: A far larger clone differs by one base, so this is likely a read error. Here the CDR3 DNA reads TGTGTCAGCAGCTCTTGGAACGAGCAGTACTTC. Encoded protein: CVSSSWNEQYF. V usage is TRBV7-6 and J usage is TRBJ2-7; D gene unclear. This CDR3 contains 11 residues. CDR1 is SGHVS and CDR2 is FNYEAQ in the germline V gene.

The chain uses TRBV2 and TRBJ2-2, with D uncertain. The germline CDR1 and CDR2 sequences are SNHLY and FYNNEI. This CDR3 contains 15 residues. Deletions cut 2 bases from V and 8 bases from J, with 15 bases between. This CDR3 reads CASSEMGHPVGELFF. DNA of the CDR3: TGTGCCAGCAGTGAAATGGGCCACCCCGTAGGGGAGCTGTTTTTT.

V is TRBV10-3 and J is TRBJ2-2, with 7 positions matching TRBD2. This CDR3 comprises 16 residues. CDR1 and CDR2 from the germline V gene are ENHRY and SYGVKD. J lost 1 base, V lost 5 bases, and 7 bases had no gene match. CDR3 in amino acids: CAISTNTGGNTGELFF. The CDR3 DNA reads TGTGCCATCAGTACTAACACGGGGGGGAACACCGGGGAGCTGTTTTTT.

On this clone itself: This likely reflects a read error, since a far larger clone is one base away. Additional DNA sequences in this sample encode the identical CDR3. The chain recombines TRBV30 with TRBJ1-4, with no clear D. Germline V gives CDR1 GTSNPN, CDR2 SVGIG (reference sequence). Trimming shortened V by 0 bases and J by 11 bases, and 13 bases separated the two germline ends. The CDR3 covers 13 residues. Here the CDR3 DNA reads TGTGCCTGGAGTGTAAACAGCAACGAGAAACTGTTTTTT. This translates into CAWSVNSNEKLFF.

The rearrangement uses TRBV6-5 and TRBJ1-3; D ambiguous. Germline V gene data show CDR1 as MNHEY and CDR2 as SVGAGI. The CDR3 spans 12 residues. Trimming stripped 4 bases from V and 2 bases from J, with 3 bases between. The CDR3 DNA reads TGTGCCAGCAGTTCCACTGGAAACACCATATATTTT. It is translated as CASSSTGNTIYF.

This rearrangement joins TRBV6-1 to TRBJ2-3; D is perhaps TRBD1 (6 bases). Trimming pared 5 bases from V and 3 bases from J, leaving 12 bases between. Germline V gene lookup returns CDR1 MNHNS and CDR2 SASEGT. The CDR3 is 14 residues long. The CDR3 DNA sequence: TGTGCCAGCAGTCTGGGCGGACAGACAGATACGCAGTATTTT. Amino acid sequence: CASSLGGQTDTQYF.

V gene TRBV11-2 combines with J gene TRBJ2-5, with unresolved D. The ends were cut back, 8 bases at V and 2 bases at J, with 15 bases in the middle. CDR3 size: 14 residues. Per germline, CDR1 SGHAT and CDR2 FQNNGV. The CDR3 sequence: CASGRSIGQETQYF. CDR3 nucleotides: TGTGCCAGCGGAAGGTCAATCGGGCAAGAGACCCAGTACTTC.

The V call is TRBV18, the J call TRBJ1-3; 8 bases map to TRBD1. CDR1 and CDR2 from the germline V gene are KGHSH and LQKENI. The ends lost 4 bases at V and 0 bases at J; junction bases unmatched: 5. The CDR3 totals 16 residues. The chain's CDR3 is CASSQGTGFSGNTIYF. The CDR3 DNA is TGTGCCAGCTCACAAGGGACAGGCTTCTCTGGAAACACCATATATTTT. Supplemented by reference TRBV18 and TRBJ1-3, the full variable domain reads NAGVMQNPRHLVRRRGQEARLRCSPMKGHSHVYWYRQLPEEGLKFMVYLQKENIIDESGMPKERFSAEFPKEGPSILRIQQVVRGDSAAYFCASSQGTGFSGNTIYFGEGSWLTVV.

About this clone itself: A far larger clone is just one base off, so this is likely a read error. The chain carries TRBV18 and TRBJ1-1; D unclear. With 7 bases removed from V and 1 base from J, the gap between germline ends came to 10 bases. Germline CDR1 and CDR2: KGHSH and LQKENI. The length of the CDR3 is 13 residues. The CDR3, as DNA: TGTGCCAGCTATCAACAGCAGAACACTGAAGCTTTCTTT. Its translation: CASYQQQNTEAFF.